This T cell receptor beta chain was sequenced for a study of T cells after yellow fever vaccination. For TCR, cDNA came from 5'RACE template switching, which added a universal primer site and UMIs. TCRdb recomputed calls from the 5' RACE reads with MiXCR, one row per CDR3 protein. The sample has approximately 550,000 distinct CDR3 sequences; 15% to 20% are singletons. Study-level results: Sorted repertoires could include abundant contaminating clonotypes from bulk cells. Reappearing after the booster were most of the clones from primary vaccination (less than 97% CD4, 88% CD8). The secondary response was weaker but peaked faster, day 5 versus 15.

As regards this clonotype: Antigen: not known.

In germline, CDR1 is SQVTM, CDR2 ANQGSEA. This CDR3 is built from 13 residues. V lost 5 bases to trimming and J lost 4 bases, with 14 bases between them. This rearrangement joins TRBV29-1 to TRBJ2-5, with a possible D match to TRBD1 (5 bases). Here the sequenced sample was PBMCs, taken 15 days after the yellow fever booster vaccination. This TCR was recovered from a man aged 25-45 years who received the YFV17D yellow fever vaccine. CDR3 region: CSVFQGRGETQYF. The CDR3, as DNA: TGCAGCGTTTTCCAGGGAAGGGGAGAGACCCAGTACTTC.